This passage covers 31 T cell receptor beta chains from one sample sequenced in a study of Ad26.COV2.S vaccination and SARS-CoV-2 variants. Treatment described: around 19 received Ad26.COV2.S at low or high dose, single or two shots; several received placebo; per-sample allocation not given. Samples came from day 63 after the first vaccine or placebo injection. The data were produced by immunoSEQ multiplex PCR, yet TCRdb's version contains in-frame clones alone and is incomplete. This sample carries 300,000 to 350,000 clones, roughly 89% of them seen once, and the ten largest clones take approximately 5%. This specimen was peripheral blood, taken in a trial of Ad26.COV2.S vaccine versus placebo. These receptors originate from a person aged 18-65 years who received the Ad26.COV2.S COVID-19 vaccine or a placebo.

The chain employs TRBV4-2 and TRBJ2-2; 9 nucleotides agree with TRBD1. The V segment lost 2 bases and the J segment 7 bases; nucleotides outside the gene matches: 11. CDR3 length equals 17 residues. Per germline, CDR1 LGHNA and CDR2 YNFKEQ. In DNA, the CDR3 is TGTGCCAGCAGCCAAAGCCGTTCACAGGGGGCTGTCGGGGAGCTGTTTTTT. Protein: CASSQSRSQGAVGELFF.

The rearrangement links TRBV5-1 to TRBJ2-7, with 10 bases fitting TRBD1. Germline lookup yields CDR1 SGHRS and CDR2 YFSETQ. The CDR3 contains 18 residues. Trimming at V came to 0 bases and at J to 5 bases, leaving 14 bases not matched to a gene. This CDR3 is CASSLVVRTGGQSHEQYF. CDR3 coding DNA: TGCGCCAGCAGCTTGGTTGTTCGGACAGGGGGACAGAGCCACGAGCAGTACTTC.

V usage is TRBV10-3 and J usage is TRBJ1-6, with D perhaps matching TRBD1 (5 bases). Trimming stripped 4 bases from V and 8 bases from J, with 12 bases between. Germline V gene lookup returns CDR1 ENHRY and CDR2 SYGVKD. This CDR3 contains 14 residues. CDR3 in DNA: TGTGCCATCAGTGTGGAGGGGACTTATTCACCCCTCCACTTT. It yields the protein CAISVEGTYSPLHF.

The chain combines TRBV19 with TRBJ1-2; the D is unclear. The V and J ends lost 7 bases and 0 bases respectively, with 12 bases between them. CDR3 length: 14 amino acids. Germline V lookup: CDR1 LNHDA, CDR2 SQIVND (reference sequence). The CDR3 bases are TGTGCCAGTACCCAACCTACTACTAACTATGGCTACACCTTC. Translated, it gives CASTQPTTNYGYTF.

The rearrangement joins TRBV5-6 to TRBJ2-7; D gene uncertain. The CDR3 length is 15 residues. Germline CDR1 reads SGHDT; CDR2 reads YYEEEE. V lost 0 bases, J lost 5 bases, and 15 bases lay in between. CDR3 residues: CASSLAPGRINEQYF. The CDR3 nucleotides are TGTGCCAGCAGCTTGGCCCCCGGTAGAATCAACGAGCAGTACTTC.

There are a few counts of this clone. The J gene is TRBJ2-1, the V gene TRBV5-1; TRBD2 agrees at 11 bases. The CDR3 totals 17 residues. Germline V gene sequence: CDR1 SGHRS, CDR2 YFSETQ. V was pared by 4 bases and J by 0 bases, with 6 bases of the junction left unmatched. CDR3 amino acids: CASSTGTSGYSYNEQFF. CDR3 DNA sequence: TGCGCCAGCAGCACCGGGACTAGCGGATACTCCTACAATGAGCAGTTCTTC.

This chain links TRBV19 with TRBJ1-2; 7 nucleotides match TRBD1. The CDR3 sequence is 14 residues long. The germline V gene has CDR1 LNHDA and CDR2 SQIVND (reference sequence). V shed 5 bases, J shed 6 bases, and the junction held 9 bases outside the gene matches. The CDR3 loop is CASSPEVGTDGYTF. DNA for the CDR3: TGTGCCAGTAGTCCCGAAGTTGGGACAGATGGCTACACCTTC. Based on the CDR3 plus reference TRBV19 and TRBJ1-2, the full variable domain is DGGITQSPKYLFRKEGQNVTLSCEQNLNHDAMYWYRQDPGQGLRLIYYSQIVNDFQKGDIAEGYSVSREKKESFPLTVTSAQKNPTAFYLCASSPEVGTDGYTFGSGTRLTVV.

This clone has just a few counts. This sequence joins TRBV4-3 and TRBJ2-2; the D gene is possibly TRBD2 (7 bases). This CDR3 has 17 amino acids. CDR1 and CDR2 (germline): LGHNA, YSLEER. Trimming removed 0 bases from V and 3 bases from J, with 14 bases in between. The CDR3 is CASSQDGRGRHTGELFF. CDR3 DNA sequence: TGCGCCAGCAGCCAAGATGGGCGGGGGCGGCACACCGGGGAGCTGTTTTTT.

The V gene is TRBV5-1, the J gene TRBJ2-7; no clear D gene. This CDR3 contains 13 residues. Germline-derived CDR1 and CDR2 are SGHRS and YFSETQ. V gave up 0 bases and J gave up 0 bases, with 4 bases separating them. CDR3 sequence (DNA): TGCGCCAGCAGCTTGGAGTACTCCTACGAGCAGTACTTC. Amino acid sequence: CASSLEYSYEQYF.

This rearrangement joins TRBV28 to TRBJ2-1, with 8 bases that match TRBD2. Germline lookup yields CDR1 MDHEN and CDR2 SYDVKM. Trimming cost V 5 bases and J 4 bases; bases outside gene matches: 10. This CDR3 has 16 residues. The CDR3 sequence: CASSPLGSGKYNEQFF. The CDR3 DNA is TGTGCCAGCAGTCCCCTGGGTAGCGGGAAATACAATGAGCAGTTCTTC.

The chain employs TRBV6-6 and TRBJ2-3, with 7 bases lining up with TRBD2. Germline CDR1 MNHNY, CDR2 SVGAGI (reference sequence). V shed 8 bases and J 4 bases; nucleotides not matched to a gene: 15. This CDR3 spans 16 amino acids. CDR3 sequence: CASRITTGGRADTQYF. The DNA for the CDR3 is TGTGCCAGCCGGATAACCACAGGTGGGAGGGCAGATACGCAGTATTTT.

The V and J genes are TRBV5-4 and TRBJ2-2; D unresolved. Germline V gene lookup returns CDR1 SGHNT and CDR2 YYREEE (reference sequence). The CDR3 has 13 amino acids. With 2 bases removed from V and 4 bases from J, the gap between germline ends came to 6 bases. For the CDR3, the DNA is TGTGCCAGCAGCTTAGCTGGCACCGGGGAGCTGTTTTTT. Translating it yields CASSLAGTGELFF.

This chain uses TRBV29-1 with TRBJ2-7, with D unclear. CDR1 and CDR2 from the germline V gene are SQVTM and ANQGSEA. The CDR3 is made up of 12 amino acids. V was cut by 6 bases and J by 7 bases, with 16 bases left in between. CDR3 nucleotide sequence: TGCAGCGTCGCCGGGCCCTCCAGGGAGCAGTACTTC. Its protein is CSVAGPSREQYF.

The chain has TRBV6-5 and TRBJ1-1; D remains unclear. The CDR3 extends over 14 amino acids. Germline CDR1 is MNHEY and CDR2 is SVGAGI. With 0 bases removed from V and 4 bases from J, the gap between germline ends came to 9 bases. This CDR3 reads CASSYSSGSTEAFF. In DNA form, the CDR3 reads TGTGCCAGCAGTTACTCCTCTGGGAGCACTGAAGCTTTCTTT.

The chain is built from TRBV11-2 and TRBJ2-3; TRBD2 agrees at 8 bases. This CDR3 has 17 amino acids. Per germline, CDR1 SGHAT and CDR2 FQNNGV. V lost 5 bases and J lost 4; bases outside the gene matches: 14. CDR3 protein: CASSLFGLGGAPDTQYF. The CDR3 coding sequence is TGTGCCAGCAGCCTCTTCGGCCTCGGGGGGGCCCCAGATACGCAGTATTTT.

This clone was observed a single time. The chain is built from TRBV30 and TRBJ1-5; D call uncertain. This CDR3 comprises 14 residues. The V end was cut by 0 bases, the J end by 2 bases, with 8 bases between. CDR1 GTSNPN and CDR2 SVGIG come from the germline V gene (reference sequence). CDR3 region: CAWSVTSGNQPQHF. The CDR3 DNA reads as TGTGCCTGGAGTGTAACCTCGGGCAATCAGCCCCAGCATTTT.

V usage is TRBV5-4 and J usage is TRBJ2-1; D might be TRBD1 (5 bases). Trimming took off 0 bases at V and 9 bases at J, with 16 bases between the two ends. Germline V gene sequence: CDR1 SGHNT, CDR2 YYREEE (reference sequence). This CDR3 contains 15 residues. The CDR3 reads CASSLGLAGKGEQFF. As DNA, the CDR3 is TGTGCCAGCAGCTTGGGTCTCGCAGGGAAGGGTGAGCAGTTCTTC. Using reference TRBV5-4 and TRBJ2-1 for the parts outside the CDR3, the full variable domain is ETGVTQSPTHLIKTRGQQVTLRCSSQSGHNTVSWYQQALGQGPQFIFQYYREEENGRGNFPPRFSGLQFPNYSSELNVNALELDDSALYLCASSLGLAGKGEQFFGPGTRLTVL.

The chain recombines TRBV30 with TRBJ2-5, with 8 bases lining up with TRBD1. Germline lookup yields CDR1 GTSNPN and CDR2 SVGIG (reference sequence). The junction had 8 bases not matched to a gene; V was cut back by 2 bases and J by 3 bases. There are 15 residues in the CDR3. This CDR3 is CAWSTLRTGKETQYF. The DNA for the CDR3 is TGTGCCTGGAGTACTCTCCGGACAGGGAAAGAGACCCAGTACTTC.

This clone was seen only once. The CDR3 DNA reads as TGTGCCACTGCGGGGGGACGCACAGATACGCAGTATTTT. Translated: CATAGGRTDTQYF. This chain links TRBV19 with TRBJ2-3; TRBD2 agrees at 8 bases. Germline trimming cut 10 bases from V and 1 base from J; bases unmatched to any gene: 4. The germline gives CDR1 LNHDA, CDR2 SQIVND (reference sequence). This CDR3 comprises 13 residues.

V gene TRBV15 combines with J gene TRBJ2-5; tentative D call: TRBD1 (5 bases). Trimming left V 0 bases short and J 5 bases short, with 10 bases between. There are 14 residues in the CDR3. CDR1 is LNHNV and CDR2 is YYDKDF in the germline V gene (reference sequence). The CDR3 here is CATSRDRVFETQYF. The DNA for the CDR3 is TGTGCCACCAGCAGAGACAGGGTTTTTGAGACCCAGTACTTC.

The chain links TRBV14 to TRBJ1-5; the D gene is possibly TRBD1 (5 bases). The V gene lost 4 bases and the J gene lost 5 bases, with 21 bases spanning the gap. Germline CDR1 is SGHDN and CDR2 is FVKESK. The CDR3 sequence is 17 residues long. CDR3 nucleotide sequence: TGTGCCAGCAGCCCCCCCCTCGGGCAGGGAGAAGATCAGCCCCAGCATTTT. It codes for CASSPPLGQGEDQPQHF.

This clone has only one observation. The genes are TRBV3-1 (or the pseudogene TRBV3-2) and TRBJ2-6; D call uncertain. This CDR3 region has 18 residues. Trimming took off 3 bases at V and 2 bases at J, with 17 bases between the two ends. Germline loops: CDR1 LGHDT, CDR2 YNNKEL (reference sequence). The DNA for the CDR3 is TGTGCCAGCAGCCAGCCAGATCTAGAAGCTCCTGGGGCCAACGTCCTGACTTTC. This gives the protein CASSQPDLEAPGANVLTF.

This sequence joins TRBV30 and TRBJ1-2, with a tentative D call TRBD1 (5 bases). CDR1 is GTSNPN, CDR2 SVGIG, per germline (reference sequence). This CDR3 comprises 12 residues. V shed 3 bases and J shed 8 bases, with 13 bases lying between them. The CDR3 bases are TGTGCCTGGAGGGGGCTACCACGGGGCTACACCTTC. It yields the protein CAWRGLPRGYTF.

CDR3: CATGQGTYEQYF. The CDR3 DNA reads as TGTGCCACCGGACAGGGGACCTACGAGCAGTACTTC. The genes are TRBV10-3 and TRBJ2-7; 9 bases match TRBD1. Trimming at V came to 10 bases and at J to 2 bases, leaving 3 bases not matched to a gene. The CDR3 length is 12 residues. Germline assignment: CDR1 ENHRY and CDR2 SYGVKD.

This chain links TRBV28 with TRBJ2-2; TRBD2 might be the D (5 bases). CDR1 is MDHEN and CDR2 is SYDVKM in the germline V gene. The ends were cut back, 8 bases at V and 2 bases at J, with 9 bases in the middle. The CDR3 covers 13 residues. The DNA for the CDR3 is TGTGCCAGCTGGGAGATTAACACCGGGGAGCTGTTTTTT. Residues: CASWEINTGELFF.

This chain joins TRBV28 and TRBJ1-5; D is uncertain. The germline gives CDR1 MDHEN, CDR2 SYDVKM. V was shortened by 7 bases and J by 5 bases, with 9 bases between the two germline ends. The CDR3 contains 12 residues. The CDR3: CASTVGDQPQHF. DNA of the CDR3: TGTGCCAGCACGGTCGGGGATCAGCCCCAGCATTTT.

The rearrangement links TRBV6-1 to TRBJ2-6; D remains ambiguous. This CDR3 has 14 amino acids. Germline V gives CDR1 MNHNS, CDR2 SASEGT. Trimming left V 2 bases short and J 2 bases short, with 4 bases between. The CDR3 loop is CASSEYPGANVLTF. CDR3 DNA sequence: TGTGCCAGCAGTGAATATCCTGGGGCCAACGTCCTGACTTTC.

The CDR3 here is CASTPRPGPYEQYF. The DNA of the CDR3 is TGTGCCAGCACTCCCAGGCCCGGGCCCTACGAGCAGTACTTC. V is TRBV27 and J is TRBJ2-7; D uncertain. Germline V CDR1 and CDR2: MNHEY, SMNVEV (reference sequence). The germline V and J ends were trimmed by 7 bases and 2 bases, with 15 bases remaining between them. The CDR3 length is 14 residues.

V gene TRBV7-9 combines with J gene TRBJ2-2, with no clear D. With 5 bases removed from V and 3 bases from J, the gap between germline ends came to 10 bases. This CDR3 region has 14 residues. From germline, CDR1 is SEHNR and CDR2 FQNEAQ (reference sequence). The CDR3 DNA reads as TGTGCCAGCAGCCCAGCTAGGGACACCGGGGAGCTGTTTTTT. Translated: CASSPARDTGELFF.

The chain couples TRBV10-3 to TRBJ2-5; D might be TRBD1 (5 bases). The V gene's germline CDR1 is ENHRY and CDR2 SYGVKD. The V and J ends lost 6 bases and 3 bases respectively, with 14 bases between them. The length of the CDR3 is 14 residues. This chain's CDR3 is CAIRKDREEETQYF. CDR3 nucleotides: TGTGCCATCAGGAAAGACAGAGAAGAAGAGACCCAGTACTTC.

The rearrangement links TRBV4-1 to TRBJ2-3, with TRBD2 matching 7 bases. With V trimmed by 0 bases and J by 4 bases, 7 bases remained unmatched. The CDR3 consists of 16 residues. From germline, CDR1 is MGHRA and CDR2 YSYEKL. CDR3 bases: TGCGCCAGCAGCCAAGATTCATTGGGAGGGGCAGATACGCAGTATTTT. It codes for CASSQDSLGGADTQYF.